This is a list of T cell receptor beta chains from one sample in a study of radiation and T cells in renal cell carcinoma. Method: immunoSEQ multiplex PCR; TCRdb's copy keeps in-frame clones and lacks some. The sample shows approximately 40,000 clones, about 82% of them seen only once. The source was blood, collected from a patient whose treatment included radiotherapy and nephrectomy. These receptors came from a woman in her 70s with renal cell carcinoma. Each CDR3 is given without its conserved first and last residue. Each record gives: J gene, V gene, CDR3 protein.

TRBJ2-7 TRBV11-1 ASSLIDTGVYEQY
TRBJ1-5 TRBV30 ACSDTNQPQH
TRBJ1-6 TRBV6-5 ASSYSGVKLGSPLH
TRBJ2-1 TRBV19 ASIAGTLNEQF
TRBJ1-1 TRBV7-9 ASSPSWANTEAF
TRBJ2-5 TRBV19 ASRAGLAGVETQY
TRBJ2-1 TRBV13 ASSLGTYSYNEQF
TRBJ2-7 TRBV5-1 ASSLDADYEQY
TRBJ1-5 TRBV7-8 ASSARWGASNQPQH
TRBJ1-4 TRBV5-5 ASSSWTGEKLF
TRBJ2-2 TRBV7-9 ASSLTGELF
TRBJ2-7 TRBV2 ASSVRPSSYEQY
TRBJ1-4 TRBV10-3 AIRPGQEGEKLF
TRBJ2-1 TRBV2 ASSESDPPYNEQF
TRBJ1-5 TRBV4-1 ASSRVGTGNQPQH
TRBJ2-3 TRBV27 ASRPGGADTQY
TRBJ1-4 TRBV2 ASATLGGAGEKLF
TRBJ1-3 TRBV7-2 ASSLGTLGNTIY
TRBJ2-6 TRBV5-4 ASSPGNSGANVLT
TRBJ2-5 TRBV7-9 ASSLIVGQLETQY
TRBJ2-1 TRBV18 ASSPRGQGLGNEQF
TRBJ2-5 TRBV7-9 ASSNQGLAGTQY
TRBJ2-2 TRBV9 ASSVGTGGGTGELF
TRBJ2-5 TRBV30 AWSVITGFGETQY
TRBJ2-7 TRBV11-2 ASSTPFGGEQY
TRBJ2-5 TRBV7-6 ASSLGPTQETQY
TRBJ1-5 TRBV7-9 ASGRENQPQH
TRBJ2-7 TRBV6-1 ASRGARLILRQY
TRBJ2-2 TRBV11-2 ASSGTLNTGELF
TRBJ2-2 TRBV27 ASSLRRETIGELF
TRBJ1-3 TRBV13 ASSWRGAGNTIY
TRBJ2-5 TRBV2 ASRGVRGRETQY
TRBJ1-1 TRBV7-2 ASSLGRMWNTEAF
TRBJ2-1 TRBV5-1 ASSLGAGSENEQF
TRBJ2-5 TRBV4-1 ASSHGTTGQETQY
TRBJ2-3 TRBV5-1 ASSPGELDTQY
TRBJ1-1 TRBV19 ASSPTGGTEAF
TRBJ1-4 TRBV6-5 ASSQGGEKLF
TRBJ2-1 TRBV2 ASSRDYLAYNEQF
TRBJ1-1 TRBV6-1 ASSEAGNRGTEAF
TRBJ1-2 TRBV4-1 ASSQDRGGGGYT
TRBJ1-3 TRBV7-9 ASSLAGAGGNTIY
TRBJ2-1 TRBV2 ASRAIGGNEQF
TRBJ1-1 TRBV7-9 ASRSLDRPNTEAF
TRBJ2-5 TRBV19 ASSPGTVIQETQY
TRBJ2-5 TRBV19 ASSMVSSGEETQY
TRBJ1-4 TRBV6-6 ASSYSGQGYEKLF
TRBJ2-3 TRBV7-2 ASSSTSGRGTQY
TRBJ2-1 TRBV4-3 ASSQDKGVTYNEQF
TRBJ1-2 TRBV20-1 SATDVYGYT
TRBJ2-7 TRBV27 ASTSRFNPSLHSYEQY
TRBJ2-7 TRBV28 ASGGGAYEQY
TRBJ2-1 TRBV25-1 ASSGGAADEQF
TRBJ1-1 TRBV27 ASSLSGQGRTEAF
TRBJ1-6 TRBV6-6 ASSYSRGDGSPLH
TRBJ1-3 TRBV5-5 ASSRLETTTGNTIY
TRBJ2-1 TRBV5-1 ASSAGNNEQF
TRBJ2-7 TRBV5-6 ASSSRYEQY